This T cell receptor (beta chain) came from a study of monozygotic twins with inflammatory bowel disease. In the case of this clonotype: Its antigen is still unknown.

Study-wide results and limits: For repertoire similarity, concordant twins did not differ from discordant twins, possibly because power was limited.

For each CDR3 protein, TCRdb gives one entry from its re-call of the 5' RACE reads, without DNA. The specimen's table records 420,000 or so distinct CDR3 sequences. Germline V gene lookup returns CDR1 DFQATT and CDR2 SNEGSKA (reference sequence). This CDR3 comprises 12 residues. The V gene is TRBV20-1, the J gene TRBJ2-3; TCRdb returns TRBD2, unconfirmable since there is no DNA. The sequencing input was blood. This clonotype was obtained from a human donor with ulcerative colitis or Crohn's disease, or a healthy co-twin of an affected twin (not recorded which). This CDR3 reads CRARPFGDTQYF.